The T cell receptor beta chain described here comes from a study of blood T cell repertoires in COVID-19. For the study at large: T cells, B-cell-depleted T cells, or PBMCs provided the cDNA or gDNA that served as material.

This clone showed up just once. CDR1 and CDR2 (germline): SEHNR, FQNEAQ (reference sequence). V trimming: 5 bases; J trimming: 7 bases; junction bases outside the gene matches: 5. The CDR3 has 15 amino acids. Assay: immunoSEQ multiplex PCR; the TCRdb copy retains only in-frame clones and omits some. The sample contains about 270,000 clones, just under 90% of which appear only once. The TCR comes from a woman in her 30s with acute COVID-19. Sequences were obtained from PBMCs or T cells enriched from blood (not recorded which). The chain has TRBV7-9 and TRBJ2-1; 13 positions agree with TRBD2. CDR3 loop: CASSNGLAGDNEQFF. CDR3 bases: TGTGCCAGCAGCAACGGACTAGCGGGAGATAATGAGCAGTTCTTC.